Shown below are 5 T cell receptor beta chains from a single sample sequenced in a study of T-cell memory formation after mild COVID-19. MiXCR, applied by TCRdb to the 5' RACE reads, yields one record per CDR3 protein. The table lists 400,000 or so distinct CDR3 sequences, 20% of them singletons, with around 8% in the top ten. Sequencing was performed on PBMCs or a T cell subset sorted from them (not recorded which). These receptors all stem from an adult woman who had mild COVID-19 (a few samples of this study predate the infection). Cell type and time point are not known.

The rearrangement joins TRBV24-1 to TRBJ1-1; 7 bases align to TRBD1. Germline V gives CDR1 KGHDR, CDR2 SFDVKD. The CDR3 runs to 14 residues. Trimming cost V 7 bases and J 1 base; bases outside gene matches: 5. The chain's CDR3 is CATSPTGENTEAFF. CDR3 sequence (DNA): TGTGCCACCAGCCCTACAGGGGAGAACACTGAAGCTTTCTTT.

In its sample, this clonotype was seen many times. The chain couples TRBV15 to TRBJ1-1; D might be TRBD1 (6 bases). Trimming shortened V by 2 bases and J by 4 bases, and 20 bases separated the two germline ends. Germline CDR1 and CDR2: LNHNV and YYDKDF (reference sequence). CDR3 length: 17 residues. In DNA, the CDR3 is TGTGCCACCAGCAGATCGAACAGGGTTCGATTAAGCACTGAAGCTTTCTTT. Amino acid sequence: CATSRSNRVRLSTEAFF.

This clonotype was recorded a few times. This chain joins TRBV7-9 and TRBJ2-5, with D perhaps matching TRBD1 (5 bases). The V end was cut by 4 bases, the J end by 5 bases, with 11 bases between. The CDR3 loop spans 13 amino acids. Germline CDR1 reads SEHNR; CDR2 reads FQNEAQ (reference sequence). CDR3 nucleotide sequence: TGTGCCAGCAGCTCGCCCCAGGGTGAGACCCAGTACTTC. Its translation is CASSSPQGETQYF.

There are a few counts of this clonotype. V gene TRBV11-3 combines with J gene TRBJ2-1, with D perhaps given as TRBD1 or TRBD2 (5 bases each). This CDR3 has 12 residues. The germline V gene encodes CDR1 SGHNT and CDR2 YENEEA. Trimming removed 5 bases from V and 11 bases from J, with 13 bases in between. The CDR3 here is CASSGLPGQQFF. The CDR3 DNA reads TGTGCCAGCAGCGGCCTCCCGGGACAGCAGTTCTTC.

A few counts support this clonotype. V gene TRBV19 combines with J gene TRBJ1-1; D is perhaps TRBD1 (6 bases). Trimming cost V 4 bases and J 6 bases, with 15 bases left between them. The CDR3 runs to 14 residues. The germline gives CDR1 LNHDA, CDR2 SQIVND (reference sequence). CDR3 region: CASSTSLTGSEAFF. CDR3 bases: TGTGCCAGTAGTACATCGCTGACAGGATCTGAAGCTTTCTTT. Filled out from reference TRBV19 and TRBJ1-1, the complete variable domain reads DGGITQSPKYLFRKEGQNVTLSCEQNLNHDAMYWYRQDPGQGLRLIYYSQIVNDFQKGDIAEGYSVSREKKESFPLTVTSAQKNPTAFYLCASSTSLTGSEAFFGQGTRLTVV.